This is a list of T cell receptor beta chains from one sample in a study of cytomegalovirus exposure and HLA in healthy donors. Produced via immunoSEQ multiplex PCR; TCRdb's table is partial and in-frame only. Here the sample spans approximately 150,000 clones, 70% to 80% being singletons. Sequencing used PBMCs. These TCRs come from a woman between 18 and 29 years old in good health and CMV-seropositive. Both conserved end residues are trimmed from each CDR3. For some rows the clone size is stated as once, few or many, or as a class when expanded; others skip it.

TRBJ2-3 | . | TRBV11-2 | ASSLGGTQY
TRBJ1-1 | . | TRBV9 | ASSQTVVAEAF
TRBJ2-5 | once | TRBV28 | ASMSLDRFPNRGTQY
TRBJ2-5 | . | TRBV5-1 | ASSLRNRGPRDETQY
TRBJ2-5 | . | TRBV5-6 | ASSLAQGMGETQY
TRBJ2-6 | . | TRBV7-9 | ASSLGSPDVLT
TRBJ1-1 | few | TRBV29-1 | SVVTGVDEAF
TRBJ1-5 | . | TRBV30 | AWRGQGGDQPQH
TRBJ2-3 | . | TRBV7-9 | ASSDSGGARTDTQY
TRBJ1-2 | . | TRBV10-2 | ASSESASQSNYGYT
TRBJ2-5 | . | TRBV9 | ASSVGGGNQETQY
TRBJ2-1 | . | TRBV5-4 | ASSLALSAFSYNEQF
TRBJ1-5 | . | TRBV5-1 | ASSLEGVNQPQH
TRBJ1-1 | . | TRBV7-2 | ASSRGGNTEAF
TRBJ1-2 | . | TRBV30 | ASQLYGYT
. | . | TRBV2 | ARGASGGRSYEQY
TRBJ1-1 | once | TRBV5-8 | ASGKGRGLGTEAF
TRBJ2-2 | . | TRBV4-3 | ASSQDRLSSSGELF
TRBJ2-5 | . | TRBV7-9 | ASSIEARVETQY
TRBJ1-6 | once | TRBV7-2 | ASSFTGGNSPLH
TRBJ2-2 | . | TRBV11-2 | ASSFQRGLAGELF
TRBJ2-5 | . | TRBV2 | ASSGGTYQETQY
TRBJ2-2 | . | TRBV7-9 | SSSLGPGELF
TRBJ2-1 | . | TRBV5-5 | ASRDFPPGGSYNEQF
TRBJ2-2 | . | TRBV7-9 | ASSNLPNTGELF
TRBJ2-3 | . | TRBV10-2 | ASSPGGAFTDTQY
TRBJ2-7 | . | TRBV21-1 | ASSKGLGYEQY
TRBJ2-3 | . | TRBV6-5 | ASSRTRDTDTQY
TRBJ2-1 | . | TRBV6-5 | ASSYSQGFSNEQF
TRBJ2-7 | . | TRBV27 | ASSLFGGGEDEQY
TRBJ2-7 | few | TRBV5-4 | ASRRAGTGASEQY
TRBJ2-6 | . | TRBV19 | ASSPSGANVLT
TRBJ1-1 | . | TRBV6-5 | ASINSDKGNTEAF
TRBJ2-5 | once | TRBV2 | ASGEALGSTQY
TRBJ1-6 | . | TRBV13 | ASSLGAGVNSPLH
TRBJ1-1 | . | TRBV10-3 | AISDREGTEAF
TRBJ2-1 | . | TRBV2 | ASSLDSTSYNEQF
TRBJ2-4 | . | TRBV7-2 | ASSPIQGNAAKNIQY
TRBJ1-2 | . | TRBV10-3 | AISEPRGQSVYGYT
TRBJ2-5 | . | TRBV5-4 | ASTIQGGETQY
TRBJ2-7 | once | TRBV5-1 | ASSSGQGDEQY
TRBJ2-5 | . | TRBV4-1 | ASRDRQNQETQY
TRBJ2-2 | . | TRBV21-1 | ASRSVHHRGRDGELF
TRBJ2-3 | . | TRBV6-6 | ASRGTSTDTQY
TRBJ1-1 | . | TRBV10-1 | ASSETLDKAEAF
TRBJ2-1 | . | TRBV4-1 | ASSFEQGAGTYNEQF
TRBJ2-2 | . | TRBV19 | ASNAGWGNTGELF
TRBJ1-3 | . | TRBV21-1 | ASSRGRSLGISSGNTIY
TRBJ2-3 | . | TRBV5-4 | ASSFPGLARTDTQY
TRBJ1-1 | . | TRBV5-1 | ASRRTGNTEAF
TRBJ1-2 | . | TRBV5-4 | ASSSFLASNYGYT
TRBJ2-7 | . | TRBV14 | ASSQVGGPGEQY
TRBJ1-2 | . | TRBV5-4 | ASSIDRFSNYGYT
TRBJ2-7 | few | TRBV27 | ASSSDYGGGGHEQY
TRBJ2-6 | . | TRBV5-1 | ASSLGTGISGANVLT
TRBJ2-2 | . | TRBV4-3 | ASSQDPSTGELF
TRBJ1-5 | . | TRBV6-1 | ATKEESTQH
TRBJ2-2 | . | TRBV25-1 | ASNPAGGGNTGELF
TRBJ1-6 | . | TRBV14 | ASSPTPMGSPLH